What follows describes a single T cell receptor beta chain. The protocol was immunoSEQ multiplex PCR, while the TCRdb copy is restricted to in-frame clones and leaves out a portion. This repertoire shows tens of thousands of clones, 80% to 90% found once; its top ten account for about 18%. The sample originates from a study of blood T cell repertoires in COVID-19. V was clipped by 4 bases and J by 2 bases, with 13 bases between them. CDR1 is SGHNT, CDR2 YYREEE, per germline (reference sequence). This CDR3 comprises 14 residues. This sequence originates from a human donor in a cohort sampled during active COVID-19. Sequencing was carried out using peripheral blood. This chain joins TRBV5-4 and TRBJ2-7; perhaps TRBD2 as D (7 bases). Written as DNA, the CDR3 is TGTGCCAGCAGCGCAGGGGACTACACCTACGAGCAGTACTTC. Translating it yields CASSAGDYTYEQYF.